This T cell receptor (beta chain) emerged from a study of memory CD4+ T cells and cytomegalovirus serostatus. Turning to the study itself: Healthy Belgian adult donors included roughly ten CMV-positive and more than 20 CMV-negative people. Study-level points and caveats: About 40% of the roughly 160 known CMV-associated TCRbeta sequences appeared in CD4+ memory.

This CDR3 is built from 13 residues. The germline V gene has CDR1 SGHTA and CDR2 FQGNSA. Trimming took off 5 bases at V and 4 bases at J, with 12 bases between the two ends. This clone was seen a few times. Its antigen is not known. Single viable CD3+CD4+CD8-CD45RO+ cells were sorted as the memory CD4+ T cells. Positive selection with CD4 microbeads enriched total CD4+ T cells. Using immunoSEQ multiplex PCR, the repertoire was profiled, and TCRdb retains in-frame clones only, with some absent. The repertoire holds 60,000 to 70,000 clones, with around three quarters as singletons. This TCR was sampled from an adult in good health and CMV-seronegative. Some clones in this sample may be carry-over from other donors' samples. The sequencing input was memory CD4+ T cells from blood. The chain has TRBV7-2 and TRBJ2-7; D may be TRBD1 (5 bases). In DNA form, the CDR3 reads TGTGCCAGCAGCCGACGCTCAGGGTACGAGCAGTACTTC. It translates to CASSRRSGYEQYF.